Below, 26 T cell receptor beta chains from the same sample are listed, as sequenced in a study of identical twins. TCRdb re-called the 5' RACE reads with MiXCR, one entry per CDR3 protein. The sample includes more than 1.5 million distinct CDR3 sequences, about 31% seen only once; the top ten take about 0.25%. Sequencing was performed on cord blood. All receptors come from a newborn girl in good health.

CDR3 sequence reads: CSARDPGRSYEQYF. The CDR3 nucleotides read TGCAGTGCTAGAGATCCTGGGCGGTCCTACGAGCAGTACTTC. The J gene is TRBJ2-7, the V gene TRBV20-1; D ambiguous. Germline CDR1 reads DFQATT; CDR2 reads SNEGSKA (reference sequence). This CDR3 contains 14 residues. Trimming removed 0 bases from V and 1 base from J, with 10 bases in between.

This chain links TRBV6-1 with TRBJ2-2; the match to TRBD2 covers 8 bases. This CDR3 contains 15 residues. In germline, CDR1 is MNHNS, CDR2 SASEGT. V was clipped by 3 bases and J by 1 base; unmatched bases: 1. CDR3 protein: CASSDGTRNTGELFF. DNA of the CDR3: TGTGCCAGCAGTGACGGGACTAGGAACACCGGGGAGCTGTTTTTT.

This clonotype was observed many times. J is TRBJ2-7 and V is TRBV29-1; tentative D call: TRBD1 (5 bases). The germline gives CDR1 SQVTM, CDR2 ANQGSEA. The V and J ends lost 1 base and 2 bases respectively, with 6 bases between them. The CDR3 extends over 12 amino acids. The CDR3 nucleotides read TGCAGCGTTGAAGGCAGGGCCTACGAGCAGTACTTC. Protein: CSVEGRAYEQYF.

The DNA for the CDR3 is TGTGCCAGCAGTACAGGGGTCTACTCCTACAATGAGCAGTACTTC. Amino acid sequence: CASSTGVYSYNEQYF. This chain joins TRBV12-3 or TRBV12-4 and TRBJ2-1; 7 positions agree with TRBD1. Matching the DNA end better, TRBJ2-7 makes the J call doubtful. This CDR3 is built from 15 residues.

This clonotype was counted a few times. This CDR3 is CASSHGRPLNTEAFF. CDR3 nucleotide sequence: TGTGCCAGCAGTCACGGACGGCCGCTGAACACTGAAGCTTTCTTT. The chain carries TRBV12-3 or TRBV12-4 and TRBJ1-1; D is ambiguous. Trimming shortened V by 5 bases and J by 0 bases, and 13 bases separated the two germline ends. The CDR3 loop spans 15 amino acids.

This chain links TRBV3-1 with TRBJ1-2; no clear D. Trimming left V 0 bases short and J 5 bases short, with 10 bases between. There are 14 residues in the CDR3. Germline CDR1 reads LGHDT; CDR2 reads YNNKEL (reference sequence). The CDR3 nucleotides are TGTGCCAGCAGCCAAGATTTGAGGGTGTATGGCTACACCTTC. Protein sequence: CASSQDLRVYGYTF.

The chain links TRBV12-3 or TRBV12-4 to TRBJ1-6, with D perhaps matching TRBD1 (5 bases). The ends were cut back, 2 bases at V and 9 bases at J, with 11 bases in the middle. This CDR3 contains 14 residues. The CDR3 bases are TGTGCCAGCAGTTTACAGGGTGGGAGTTCACCCCTCCACTTT. Translation: CASSLQGGSSPLHF.

V and J are TRBV5-1 and TRBJ1-1, with a tentative D call TRBD1 (5 bases). V was clipped by 0 bases and J by 1 base, with 13 bases between them. Per germline, CDR1 SGHRS and CDR2 YFSETQ. The CDR3 covers 16 residues. As DNA, the CDR3 is TGCGCCAGCAGCTTGGATGGGAGGGGTCCGAACACTGAAGCTTTCTTT. Translated, it gives CASSLDGRGPNTEAFF.

The chain carries TRBV20-1 and TRBJ1-6; no definite D call. V lost 2 bases and J 0 bases, leaving 8 bases between the germline ends. Germline V gene data show CDR1 as DFQATT and CDR2 as SNEGSKA (reference sequence). The CDR3 extends over 15 amino acids. CDR3 DNA sequence: TGCAGTGCTAGATCCATTAGCTCCTATAATTCACCCCTCCACTTT. As protein: CSARSISSYNSPLHF.

In its sample, this clonotype was seen a few times. J is TRBJ2-1 and V is TRBV5-1; weak D call: TRBD1 (5 bases). Trimming removed 4 bases from V and 4 bases from J, with 18 bases in between. The CDR3 totals 16 residues. CDR1 SGHRS and CDR2 YFSETQ come from the germline V gene. As DNA, the CDR3 is TGCGCCAGCAGCATCAGGACAAGAACCCCGTACAATGAGCAGTTCTTC. Translating gives CASSIRTRTPYNEQFF.

The V and J genes are TRBV2 and TRBJ2-7; D gene unclear. Trimming took off 1 base at V and 2 bases at J, with 6 bases between the two ends. Germline CDR1 and CDR2: SNHLY and FYNNEI. The length of the CDR3 is 13 residues. CDR3 sequence reads: CASSEVGTYEQYF. DNA of the CDR3: TGTGCCAGCAGTGAAGTAGGGACCTACGAGCAGTACTTC.

This clonotype was seen a few times. The genes are TRBV20-1 and TRBJ1-2, with TRBD1 as a possible D gene (5 bases). The CDR3 is 14 residues long. Per germline, CDR1 DFQATT and CDR2 SNEGSKA (reference sequence). Between the trimmed V and J ends, which lost 7 bases and 4 bases, there was a span of 19 bases. CDR3 protein: CSGREGSSAYGYTF. The CDR3 DNA is TGCAGTGGCAGGGAGGGGTCCTCCGCCTATGGCTACACCTTC.

For this clonotype: Just one base apart from a much larger clone, this may be a read error. This chain joins TRBV29-1 and TRBJ2-1, with D uncertain. The last part of the DNA fits TRBJ2-7 better; the J call may be wrong. Germline V gene data show CDR1 as SQVTM and CDR2 as ANQGSEA. The CDR3 extends over 13 amino acids. This CDR3 reads CSVDSEPLREQYF. The CDR3 DNA is TGCAGCGTCGACTCCGAACCCCTACGCGAGCAGTACTTC.

This chain connects TRBV11-2 to TRBJ2-2; maybe TRBD1 (5 bases). The CDR3 extends over 11 amino acids. The V and J ends lost 4 bases and 13 bases respectively, with 10 bases between them. The germline V gene has CDR1 SGHAT and CDR2 FQNNGV. The DNA of the CDR3 is TGTGCCAGCAGCTCTTCGACAGTGCTGTTTTTT. As protein: CASSSSTVLFF.

The chain combines TRBV20-1 with TRBJ2-7; possibly TRBD2 for D (6 bases). The last part of the DNA fits TRBJ2-5 better; the J call may be wrong. This CDR3 contains 13 residues. Per the germline V gene, CDR1 is DFQATT and CDR2 is SNEGSKA (reference sequence). Here the CDR3 reads CSERLAGGKTQYF. For the CDR3, the DNA is TGCAGTGAACGTTTGGCGGGCGGGAAGACCCAGTACTTC.

This clonotype was detected only a few times. J is TRBJ2-3 and V is TRBV27, with 16 nucleotides matching TRBD2. Unmatched junction bases numbered 7, after V lost 2 bases and J lost 5 bases. The CDR3 spans 18 residues. Germline V lookup: CDR1 MNHEY, CDR2 SMNVEV (reference sequence). Here the CDR3 DNA reads TGTGCCAGCAGTTTACCGGGACTAGCGGGAGGGCCGGGAGATACGCAGTATTTT. This codes for CASSLPGLAGGPGDTQYF.

The chain carries TRBV20-1 and TRBJ2-7; D uncertain. The CDR3 is 14 amino acids. The germline V gene has CDR1 DFQATT and CDR2 SNEGSKA (reference sequence). V was trimmed by 3 bases and J by 0 bases, leaving 12 bases between them. The CDR3 region has the DNA TGCAGTGCTAGTCTGCGGCCGTTCTCCTACGAGCAGTACTTC. Its translation is CSASLRPFSYEQYF.

This chain links TRBV27 with TRBJ1-4, with D possibly being TRBD1 (5 bases). V lost 5 bases to trimming and J lost 10 bases, with 17 bases between them. This CDR3 contains 14 residues. Germline lookup yields CDR1 MNHEY and CDR2 SMNVEV (reference sequence). CDR3 DNA sequence: TGTGCCAGCAGTAACGGGAAATTGGGGGGAAAACTGTTTTTT. It encodes CASSNGKLGGKLFF.

This rearrangement joins TRBV7-7 to TRBJ2-2; TRBD2 aligns across 12 bases. CDR3 length equals 15 residues. The V segment lost 5 bases and the J segment 7 bases; nucleotides outside the gene matches: 5. Per the germline V gene, CDR1 is SSHAT and CDR2 is FNYEAQ (reference sequence). In DNA, the CDR3 is TGTGCCAGCAGCGCTAGCGGGGGGGCCCTCGGGGAGCTGTTTTTT. Translated, it gives CASSASGGALGELFF.

The sample holds many counts of this clonotype. This rearrangement joins TRBV12-3 or TRBV12-4 to TRBJ2-3; 8 nucleotides match TRBD2. Trimming took 8 bases from V and 0 from J; bases not matched to a gene: 4. The CDR3 contains 14 residues. In nucleotides, the CDR3 is TGTGCCAGCCGTAGCGGGGTCAGCACAGATACGCAGTATTTT. Amino acid sequence: CASRSGVSTDTQYF.

This clonotype was counted many times. The chain joins TRBV18 to TRBJ2-3; tentatively, D is TRBD1 (6 bases). V dropped 4 bases and J dropped 2 bases, with 13 bases sitting between them. The CDR3 has 15 amino acids. The germline CDR1 and CDR2 sequences are KGHSH and LQKENI. The chain's CDR3 is CASSLTRGPTDTQYF. CDR3 coding DNA: TGTGCCAGCTCACTCACCAGGGGACCCACAGATACGCAGTATTTT.

This clonotype was counted between two and nine times. This rearrangement joins TRBV7-9 to TRBJ2-7; D remains unclear. Germline V gene lookup returns CDR1 SEHNR and CDR2 FQNEAQ (reference sequence). Trimming took off 5 bases at V and 0 bases at J, with 11 bases between the two ends. This CDR3 is 14 amino acids long. The CDR3, as DNA: TGTGCCAGCAGCGACTTAAAGAGCTCCTACGAGCAGTACTTC. Translating gives CASSDLKSSYEQYF.

This clonotype was counted once. The chain has TRBV27 and TRBJ2-4; D possibly matches TRBD1 or TRBD2 (5 bases each). Trimming took 3 bases from V and 3 from J, leaving 15 bases between them. The CDR3 runs 16 residues. The germline gives CDR1 MNHEY, CDR2 SMNVEV (reference sequence). This chain's CDR3 is CASSFTRGQSKNIQYF. The CDR3 region has the DNA TGTGCCAGCAGTTTTACCCGGGGCCAAAGCAAAAACATTCAGTACTTC.

This sequence joins TRBV24-1 and TRBJ1-5; D might be TRBD1 (5 bases). The V gene lost 4 bases and the J gene lost 7 bases, with 16 bases spanning the gap. Germline CDR1 reads KGHDR; CDR2 reads SFDVKD. The CDR3 runs to 15 residues. CDR3 residues: CATSDRRQSEQPQHF. For the CDR3, the DNA is TGTGCCACCAGTGACCGCCGACAGAGCGAACAGCCCCAGCATTTT.

The V gene is TRBV5-1, the J gene TRBJ1-4; 7 nucleotides agree with TRBD1. V shed 4 bases, J shed 8 bases, and the junction held 11 bases outside the gene matches. The CDR3 is 15 amino acids. CDR1 is SGHRS and CDR2 is YFSETQ in the germline V gene. CDR3 sequence reads: CASSKTRDRTEKLFF. CDR3 in DNA: TGCGCCAGCAGCAAAACCCGGGACAGAACCGAAAAACTGTTTTTT. The full variable domain, in which reference TRBV5-1 and TRBJ1-4 provide the parts outside the CDR3, is KAGVTQTPRYLIKTRGQQVTLSCSPISGHRSVSWYQQTPGQGLQFLFEYFSETQRNKGNFPGRFSGRQFSNSRSEMNVSTLELGDSALYLCASSKTRDRTEKLFFGSGTQLSVL.

The chain has TRBV7-2 and TRBJ2-7; 12 bases map to TRBD2. CDR3 size: 18 residues. Trimming cost V 5 bases and J 3 bases; bases outside gene matches: 14. Germline loops: CDR1 SGHTA, CDR2 FQGNSA. This CDR3 is CASSLRASGRATSYEQYF. The CDR3, as DNA: TGTGCCAGCAGCCTACGGGCTAGCGGGAGGGCGACAAGCTACGAGCAGTACTTC.